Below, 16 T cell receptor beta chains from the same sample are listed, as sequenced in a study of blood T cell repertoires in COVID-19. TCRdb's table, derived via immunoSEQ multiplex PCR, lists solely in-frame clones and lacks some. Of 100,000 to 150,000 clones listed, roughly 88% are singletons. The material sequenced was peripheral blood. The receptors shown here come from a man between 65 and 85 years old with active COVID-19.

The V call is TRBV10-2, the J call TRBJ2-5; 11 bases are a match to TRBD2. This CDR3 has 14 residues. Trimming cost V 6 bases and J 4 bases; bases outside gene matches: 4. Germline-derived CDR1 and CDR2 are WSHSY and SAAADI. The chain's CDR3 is CASRGGTSGETQYF. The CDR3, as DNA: TGCGCCAGCAGGGGGGGGACTAGCGGAGAGACCCAGTACTTC.

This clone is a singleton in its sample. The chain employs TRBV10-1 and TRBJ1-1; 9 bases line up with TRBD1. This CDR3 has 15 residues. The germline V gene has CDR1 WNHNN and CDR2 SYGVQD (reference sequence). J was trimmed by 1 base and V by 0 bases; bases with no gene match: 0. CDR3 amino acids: CASSESTGGNTEAFF. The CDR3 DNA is TGCGCCAGCAGTGAGTCGACAGGGGGGAACACTGAAGCTTTCTTT.

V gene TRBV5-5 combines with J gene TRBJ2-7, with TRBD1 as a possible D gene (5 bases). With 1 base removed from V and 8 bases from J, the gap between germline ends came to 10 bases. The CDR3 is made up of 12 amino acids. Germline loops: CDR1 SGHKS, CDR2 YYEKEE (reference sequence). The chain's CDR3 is CASSLNDRKQYF. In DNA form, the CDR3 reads TGTGCCAGCAGCTTGAACGACAGAAAGCAGTACTTC.

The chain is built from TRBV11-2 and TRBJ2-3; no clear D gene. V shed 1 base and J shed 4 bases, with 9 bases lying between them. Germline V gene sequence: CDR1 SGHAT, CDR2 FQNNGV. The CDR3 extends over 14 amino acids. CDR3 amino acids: CASSLAPPPDTQYF. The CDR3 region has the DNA TGTGCCAGCAGCTTAGCCCCTCCCCCAGATACGCAGTATTTT. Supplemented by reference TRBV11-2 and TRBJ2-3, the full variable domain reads EAGVAQSPRYKIIEKRQSVAFWCNPISGHATLYWYQQILGQGPKLLIQFQNNGVVDDSQLPKDRFSAERLKGVDSTLKIQPAKLEDSAVYLCASSLAPPPDTQYFGPGTRLTVL.

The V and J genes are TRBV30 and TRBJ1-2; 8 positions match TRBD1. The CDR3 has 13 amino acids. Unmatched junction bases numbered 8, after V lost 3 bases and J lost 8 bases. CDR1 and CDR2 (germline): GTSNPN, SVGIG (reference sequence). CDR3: CAWSRPGGRGYTF. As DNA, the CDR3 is TGTGCCTGGAGCCGACCAGGGGGCAGGGGCTACACCTTC.

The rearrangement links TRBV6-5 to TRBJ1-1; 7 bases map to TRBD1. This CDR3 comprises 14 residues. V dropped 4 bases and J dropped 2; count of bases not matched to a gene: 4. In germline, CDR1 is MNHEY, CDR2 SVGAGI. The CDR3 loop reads CASSSTGKNTEAFF. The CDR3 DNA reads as TGTGCCAGCAGTTCGACAGGGAAAAACACTGAAGCTTTCTTT.

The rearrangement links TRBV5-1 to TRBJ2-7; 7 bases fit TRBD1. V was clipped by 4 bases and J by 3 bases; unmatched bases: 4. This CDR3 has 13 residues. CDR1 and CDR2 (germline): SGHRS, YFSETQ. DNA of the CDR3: TGCGCCAGCAGCCCGACAGGGATCTACGAGCAGTACTTC. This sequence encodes CASSPTGIYEQYF.

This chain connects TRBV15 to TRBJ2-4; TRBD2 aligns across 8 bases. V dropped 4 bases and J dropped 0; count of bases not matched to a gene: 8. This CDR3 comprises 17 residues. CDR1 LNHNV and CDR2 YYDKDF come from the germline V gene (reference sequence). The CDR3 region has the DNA TGTGCCACCAGCATAGCGGGGACGGAACTAGCCAAAAACATTCAGTACTTC. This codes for CATSIAGTELAKNIQYF.

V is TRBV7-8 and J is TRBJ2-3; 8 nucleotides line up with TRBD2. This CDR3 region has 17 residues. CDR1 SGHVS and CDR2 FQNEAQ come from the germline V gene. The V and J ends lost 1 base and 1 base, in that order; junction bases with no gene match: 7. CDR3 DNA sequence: TGTGCCAGCAGCTTAGTGACGGGAGGGCCGGGCACAGATACGCAGTATTTT. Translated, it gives CASSLVTGGPGTDTQYF.

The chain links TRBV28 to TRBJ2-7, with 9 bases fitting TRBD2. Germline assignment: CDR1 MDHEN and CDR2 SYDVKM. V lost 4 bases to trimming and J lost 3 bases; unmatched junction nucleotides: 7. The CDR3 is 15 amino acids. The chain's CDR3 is CASSSSTSGHYEQYF. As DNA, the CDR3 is TGTGCCAGCAGTTCCTCGACTAGCGGTCACTACGAGCAGTACTTC.

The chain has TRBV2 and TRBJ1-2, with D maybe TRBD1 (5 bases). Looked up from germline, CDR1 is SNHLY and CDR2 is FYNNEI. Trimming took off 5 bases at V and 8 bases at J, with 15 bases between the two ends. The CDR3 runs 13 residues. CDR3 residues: CASSSLGTEGYTF. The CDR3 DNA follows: TGTGCCAGCAGTAGCCTGGGGACTGAGGGCTACACCTTC.

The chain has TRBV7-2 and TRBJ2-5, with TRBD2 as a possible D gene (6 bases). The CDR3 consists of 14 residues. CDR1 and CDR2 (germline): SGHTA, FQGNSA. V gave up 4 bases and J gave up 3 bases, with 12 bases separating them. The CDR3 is CASSSNSGKETQYF. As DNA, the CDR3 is TGTGCCAGCAGCTCCAATAGCGGAAAAGAGACCCAGTACTTC.

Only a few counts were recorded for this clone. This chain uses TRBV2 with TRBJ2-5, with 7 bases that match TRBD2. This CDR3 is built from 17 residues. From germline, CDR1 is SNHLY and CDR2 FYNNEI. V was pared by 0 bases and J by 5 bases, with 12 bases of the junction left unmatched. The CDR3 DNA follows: TGTGCCAGCAGTGAAGCGTGGATTGCTAGCGGACGGGAGACCCAGTACTTC. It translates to CASSEAWIASGRETQYF.

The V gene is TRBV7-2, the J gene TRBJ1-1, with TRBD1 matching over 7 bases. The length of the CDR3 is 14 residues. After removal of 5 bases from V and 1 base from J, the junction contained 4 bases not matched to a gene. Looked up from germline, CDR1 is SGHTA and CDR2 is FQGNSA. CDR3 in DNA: TGTGCCAGCAGCAAGGGACAGTGGAACACTGAAGCTTTCTTT. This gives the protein CASSKGQWNTEAFF. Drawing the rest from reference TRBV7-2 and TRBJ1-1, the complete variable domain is GAGVSQSPSNKVTEKGKDVELRCDPISGHTALYWYRQSLGQGLEFLIYFQGNSAPDKSGLPSDRFSAERTGGSVSTLTIQRTQQEDSAVYLCASSKGQWNTEAFFGQGTRLTVV.

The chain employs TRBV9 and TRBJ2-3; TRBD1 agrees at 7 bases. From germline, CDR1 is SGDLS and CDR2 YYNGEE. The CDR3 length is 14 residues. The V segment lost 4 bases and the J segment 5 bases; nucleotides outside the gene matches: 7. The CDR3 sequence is CASSPKGQIDTQYF. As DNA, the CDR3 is TGTGCCAGCAGCCCCAAGGGACAGATAGATACGCAGTATTTT. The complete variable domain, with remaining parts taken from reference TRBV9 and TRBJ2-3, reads DSGVTQTPKHLITATGQRVTLRCSPRSGDLSVYWYQQSLDQGLQFLIQYYNGEERAKGNILERFSAQQFPDLHSELNLSSLELGDSALYFCASSPKGQIDTQYFGPGTRLTVL.

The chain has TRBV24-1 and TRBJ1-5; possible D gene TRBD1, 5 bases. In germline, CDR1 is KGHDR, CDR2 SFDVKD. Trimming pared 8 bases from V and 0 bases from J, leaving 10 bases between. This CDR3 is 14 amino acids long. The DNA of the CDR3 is TGTGCCACCACTTGGGGGGGTAGCAATCAGCCCCAGCATTTT. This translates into CATTWGGSNQPQHF.